This T cell receptor beta chain was documented in a study of response to subunit inactivated influenza vaccine. General study points: The authors put forward the suggestion that each seasonal influenza vaccination may bring in only a limited number of new T cells.

TCRdb analysed the RT-PCR reads with MiXCR anew, one entry per CDR3 protein. The repertoire includes 600,000 to 850,000 distinct CDR3 sequences, approximately 14% of them detected once, and 7.6% sits in the top ten. The CDR3 runs 14 residues. The germline gives CDR1 SGHRS, CDR2 YFSETQ. In regard to this clonotype: The antigen remains unidentified.

The clonotype comes from a middle-aged man who received an inactivated influenza vaccine. This specimen consisted of PBMCs from blood, obtained approximately 15 days before vaccination. The chain joins TRBV5-1 to TRBJ2-5; 7 nucleotides line up with TRBD2. DNA of the CDR3: TGCGACACCAGAGCGGGATCGTACCAAGAGACCCAGTACTTC. The encoded protein is CDTRAGSYQETQYF.